What follows describes a single T cell receptor (beta chain). Its antigen is not identified. The germline gene is not matched at one end of the junction; a read error may be the cause. These data are taken from a study of T cells in Graves' hyperthyroidism and ophthalmopathy. General observations from the study: Most expanded thyroid clonotypes above 0.001 also appeared in blood.

The germline gives CDR1 SGHTS, CDR2 YDEGEE. This CDR3 is 13 amino acids long. Template material for amplifying TCR beta CDR3 regions consisted of RNA transcripts. When the TCR CDR3 underwent first-round RT-PCR, the HTBI primer set was used. TCRdb re-called the multiplex PCR reads through MiXCR, storing one row per CDR3 protein. In the table there are about 98,000 distinct CDR3 sequences, around 37% of which are singletons. Absence of ophthalmopathy progression within 18 months defined stable Graves' hyperthyroidism. Exclusion criteria comprised uncontrolled infection, other autoimmune disease, pregnancy or lactation. Used for diagnoses were clinical symptoms, serum thyroxine and TRAb, thyroid ultrasound and orbital computed tomography.

The chain joins TRBV5-8 to TRBJ1-3; D might be TRBD1 (5 bases). The clonotype was recovered from a woman between 25 and 40 years old with Graves' hyperthyroidism. The sequencing input was peripheral blood or thyroid tissue (not recorded which). The CDR3 DNA sequence: TGTACCAGCAGTCACCCTCAGGGAAGCACCATATATTTT. It is translated as CTSSHPQGSTIYF. Full variable domain (missing parts from reference TRBV5-8 and TRBJ1-3): EAGVTQSPTHLIKTRGQQATLRCSPISGHTSVYWYQQALGLGLQFLLWYDEGEERNRGNFPPRFSGRQFPNYSSELNVNALELEDSALYLCTSSHPQGSTIYFGEGSWLTVV.